This paragraph reports one TCR beta chain. Per the study methods: Amplification from reference gene primers served as the basis for estimated nucleated cell counts. Sequencing used immunoSEQ multiplex PCR; TCRdb keeps in-frame clones, though not all of them. V and J calls plus clone size are reproduced from that table; the DNA served to infer D and trimming. The data hold 260,000 or so clones, with about 87% observed a single time. The data belong to a study of blood T cell repertoires in COVID-19. Study-level information: T cells, B-cell-depleted T cells, or PBMCs supplied cDNA or gDNA.

Participants came from fewer than 25 US areas, aged about 18 to 95 years. V lost 6 bases, J lost 3 bases, and 9 bases stayed unmatched. The germline CDR1 and CDR2 sequences are MGHRA and YSYEKL. The CDR3 length is 16 residues. This clonotype was sampled from a woman aged 40 to 50 with acute COVID-19. The chain recombines TRBV4-1 with TRBJ2-1, with TRBD1 matching over 9 bases. Sequenced sample: PBMCs or T cells enriched from blood (not recorded which). CDR3 protein: CASRDRTGAIYNEQFF. CDR3 nucleotide sequence: TGCGCCAGCAGGGATCGGACAGGGGCCATCTACAATGAGCAGTTCTTC.